One T cell receptor (beta chain) is described in this entry. The specificity of this receptor is unknown. Base qualities are missing; no much larger clone stands one base away. Trimming costs V 2 bases and J 2 bases, and their ends lie 15 bases apart. From the germline V gene (reference sequence), CDR1 is LNHDA and CDR2 is SQIVND. The CDR3 has 16 amino acids, counting the end cysteine and phenylalanine. Here the CDR3 DNA is all that survives: 48 bases in frame from base 1. The sample originates from a study of T cells in localized non-small cell lung cancer (dated by TCRdb to 2020 to 2022). Background on the whole study: The study analyzed T cell repertoires of hundreds of early-stage NSCLC patients, comparing tumors and uninvolved tumor-adjacent lungs. NSCLC patients had a mean age of approximately 66 years, and about 140 were male and 85 to 110 female. The cohort comprised some 220 treatment-naïve NSCLC patients with resected, localized lung tumors.

The immunoSEQ Assay was used to sequence TCR beta CDR3 regions from DNA. The authors' pipeline ran thus. T cell density was computed as TCR beta template counts normalized to usable DNA estimated by amplifying housekeeping genes. The preseqR package was used to estimate richness by extrapolating to 400,000 templates for PBMC samples and to 120,000 templates for tissue samples. Clonality was calculated as one minus Pielou's evenness. Tissue-enriched TCRs were identified through differential abundance testing performed on productive amino-acid clonotypes, with a minimum total count of 5 and an alpha of 0.1. The Jaccard Index and the Morisita Overlap Index were used to quantify repertoire overlap between compartments. GLIPH clustered TCR beta CDR3s with public tetramer-defined viral CDR3s; viral motifs required at least three viral sequences plus V-gene enrichment. Entries here come from immuneACCESS through TCRdb and include only in-frame sequences with V and J called. Some clones fail to appear in such tables; in the studies checked, an unresolved V gene covers under half of the shortfall, and the cause of the remainder is unknown. The V and J calls and the clone size are those of that table, but D and trimming were determined from the DNA. The table for this sample lists tens of thousands of clones; 84% of them were counted only once. The ten largest clones add up to less than 15% of the sample.

Study-wide conclusions, independent of this receptor: Because multi-region tumor sequencing was not performed, intratumor heterogeneity could not be ruled out. Since the design was exploratory, TCR variables were selected using unadjusted p-values with no false-discovery rate correction. Higher T cell density in blood was associated with longer overall survival, whereas higher clonality in adjacent lung was associated with shorter survival. The highest T cell clonality was observed in uninvolved tumor-adjacent lung, where clonality exceeded that of tumor, suggesting that antigenic responses were more focused in uninvolved tumor-adjacent lung. A median of around 57 of the top 100 tumor clones were detected in paired uninvolved adjacent lung, and approximately 28 of these tumor clones were also found among the top 100 clones of the paired uninvolved adjacent lung.

At diagnosis, peripheral blood, uninvolved tumor-adjacent lung and tumor were collected and stored as a combination of fresh-frozen and FFPE material. For TCR repertoire profiling, the blood samples were analyzed as peripheral blood mononuclear cells. The V and J genes are TRBV19 and TRBJ1-2; no D segment can be confidently identified. The source material was peripheral blood, sampled before any cancer treatment. This sequence was found in a female donor older than 55 with stage I lung adenocarcinoma. The sequenced DNA: TGTGCCAGTAGTATAACGGTGGCTCCCTTAAACTATGGCTACACCTTC. It codes for CASSITVAPLNYGYTF.